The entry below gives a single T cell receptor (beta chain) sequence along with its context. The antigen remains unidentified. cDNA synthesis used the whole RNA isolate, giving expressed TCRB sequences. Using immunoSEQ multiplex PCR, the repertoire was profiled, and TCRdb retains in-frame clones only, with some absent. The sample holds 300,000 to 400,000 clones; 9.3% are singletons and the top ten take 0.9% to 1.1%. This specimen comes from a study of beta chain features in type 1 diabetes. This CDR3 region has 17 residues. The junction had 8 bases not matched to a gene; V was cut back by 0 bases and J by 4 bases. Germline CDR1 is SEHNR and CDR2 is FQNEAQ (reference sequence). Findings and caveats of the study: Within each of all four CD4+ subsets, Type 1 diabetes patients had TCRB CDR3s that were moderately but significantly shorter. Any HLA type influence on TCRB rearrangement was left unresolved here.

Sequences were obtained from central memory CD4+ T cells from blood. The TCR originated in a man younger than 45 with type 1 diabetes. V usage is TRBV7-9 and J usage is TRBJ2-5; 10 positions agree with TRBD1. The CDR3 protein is CASSLAVGQGGSETQYF. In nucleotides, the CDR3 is TGTGCCAGCAGCTTAGCGGTCGGACAGGGGGGTTCAGAGACCCAGTACTTC.